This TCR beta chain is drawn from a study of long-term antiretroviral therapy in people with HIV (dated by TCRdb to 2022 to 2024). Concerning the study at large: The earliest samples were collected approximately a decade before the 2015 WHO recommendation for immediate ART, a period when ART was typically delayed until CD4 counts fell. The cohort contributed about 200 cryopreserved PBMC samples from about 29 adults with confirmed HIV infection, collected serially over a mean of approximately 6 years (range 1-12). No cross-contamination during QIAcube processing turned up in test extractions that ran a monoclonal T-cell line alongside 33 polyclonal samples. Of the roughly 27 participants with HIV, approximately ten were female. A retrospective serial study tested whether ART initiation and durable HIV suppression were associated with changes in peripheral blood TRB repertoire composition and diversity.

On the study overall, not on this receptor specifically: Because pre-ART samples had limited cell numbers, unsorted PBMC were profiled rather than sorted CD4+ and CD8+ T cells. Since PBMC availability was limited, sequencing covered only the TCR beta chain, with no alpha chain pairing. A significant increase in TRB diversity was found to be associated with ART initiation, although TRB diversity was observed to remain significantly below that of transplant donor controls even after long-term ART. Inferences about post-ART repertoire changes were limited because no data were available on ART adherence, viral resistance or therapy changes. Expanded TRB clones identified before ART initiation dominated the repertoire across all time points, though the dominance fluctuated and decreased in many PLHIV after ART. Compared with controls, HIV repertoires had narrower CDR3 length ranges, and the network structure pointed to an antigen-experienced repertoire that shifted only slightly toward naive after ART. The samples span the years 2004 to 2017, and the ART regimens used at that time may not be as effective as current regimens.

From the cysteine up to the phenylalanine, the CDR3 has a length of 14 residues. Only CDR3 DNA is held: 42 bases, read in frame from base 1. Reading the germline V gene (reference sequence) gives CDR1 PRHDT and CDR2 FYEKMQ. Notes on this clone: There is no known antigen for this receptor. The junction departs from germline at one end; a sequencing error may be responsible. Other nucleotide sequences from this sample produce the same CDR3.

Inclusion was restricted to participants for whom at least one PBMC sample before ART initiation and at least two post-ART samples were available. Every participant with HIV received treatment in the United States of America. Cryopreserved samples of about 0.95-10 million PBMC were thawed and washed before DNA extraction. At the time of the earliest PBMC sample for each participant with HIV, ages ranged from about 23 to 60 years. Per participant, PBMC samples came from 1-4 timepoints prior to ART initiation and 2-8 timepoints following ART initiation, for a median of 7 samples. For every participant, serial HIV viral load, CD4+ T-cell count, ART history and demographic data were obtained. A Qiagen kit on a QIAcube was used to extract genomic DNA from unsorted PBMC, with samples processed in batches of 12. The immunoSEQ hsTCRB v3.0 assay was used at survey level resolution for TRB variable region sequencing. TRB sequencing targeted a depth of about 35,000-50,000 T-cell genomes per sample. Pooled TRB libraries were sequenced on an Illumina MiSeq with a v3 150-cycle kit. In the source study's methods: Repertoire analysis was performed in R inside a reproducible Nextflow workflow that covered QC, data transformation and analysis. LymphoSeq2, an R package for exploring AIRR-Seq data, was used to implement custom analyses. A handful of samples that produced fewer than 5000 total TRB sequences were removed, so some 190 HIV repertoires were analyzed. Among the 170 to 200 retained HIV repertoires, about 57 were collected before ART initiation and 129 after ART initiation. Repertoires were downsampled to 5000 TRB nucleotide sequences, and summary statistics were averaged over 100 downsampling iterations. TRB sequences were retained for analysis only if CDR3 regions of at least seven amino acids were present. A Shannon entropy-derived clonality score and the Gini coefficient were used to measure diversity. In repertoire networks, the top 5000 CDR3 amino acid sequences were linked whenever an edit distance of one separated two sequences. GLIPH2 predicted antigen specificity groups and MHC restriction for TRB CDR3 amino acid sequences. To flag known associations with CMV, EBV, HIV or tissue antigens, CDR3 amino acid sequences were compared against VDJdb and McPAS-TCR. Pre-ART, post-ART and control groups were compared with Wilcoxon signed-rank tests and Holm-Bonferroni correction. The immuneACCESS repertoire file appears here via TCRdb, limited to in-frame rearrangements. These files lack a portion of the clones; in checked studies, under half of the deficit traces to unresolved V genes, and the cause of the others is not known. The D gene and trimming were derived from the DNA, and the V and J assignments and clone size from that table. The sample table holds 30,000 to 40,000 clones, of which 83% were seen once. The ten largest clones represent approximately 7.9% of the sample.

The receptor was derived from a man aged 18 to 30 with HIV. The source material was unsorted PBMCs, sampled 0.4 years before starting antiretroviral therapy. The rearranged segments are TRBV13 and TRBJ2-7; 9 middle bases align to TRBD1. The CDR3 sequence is CATANPSQGAEQYF. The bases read TGTGCCACCGCGAACCCGTCACAGGGGGCCGAGCAATACTTC. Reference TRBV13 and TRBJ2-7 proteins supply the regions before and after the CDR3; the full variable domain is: AAGVIQSPRHLIKEKRETATLKCYPIPRHDTVYWYQQGPGQDPQFLISFYEKMQSDKGSIPDRFSAQQFSDYHSELNMSSLELGDSALYFCATANPSQGAEQYFGPGTRLTVT.